This TCR beta chain was sequenced for a study of control samples from healthy donors and cancer patients. Germline lookup yields CDR1 MNHEY and CDR2 SVGEGT. The ends were cut back, 4 bases at V and 0 bases at J, with 22 bases in the middle. CDR3 size: 19 residues. This table comes from immunoSEQ multiplex PCR, and its TCRdb copy is limited to in-frame clones, with some not included. The sample lists fewer than 150,000 clones, 75% to 95% occurring once. The chain combines TRBV6-2 or TRBV6-3 with TRBJ1-5, with unresolved D. The sequenced sample was blood. This receptor was identified in a young man in good health. CDR3 region: CASSSPTTTVPYSNQPQHF. In nucleotides, the CDR3 is TGTGCCAGCAGTTCGCCGACGACCACAGTTCCTTATAGCAATCAGCCCCAGCATTTT.